The clone carrying this T cell receptor beta chain has a count of ten or more. What it binds is not known. What was amplified from RNA transcripts were TCR beta CDR3 regions. The TCR CDR3 first-round RT-PCR relied on the HTBI primer set. TCRdb itself ran the multiplex PCR reads through MiXCR, one entry per CDR3 protein. The table has 380,000 or so distinct CDR3 sequences, 13% seen once. This entry belongs to a study of T cells in Graves' hyperthyroidism and ophthalmopathy. Study conclusions and caveats: Researchers found most expanded thyroid clonotypes above 0.001 in blood as well.

The sample taken for sequencing was blood. This TCR derives from a man under 40 with Graves' hyperthyroidism that later progressed to Graves' ophthalmopathy.

The CDR3 region has the DNA TGTGCCAGCAGCCAAGTTTTGGTCAGCAGCGGGGGCAGGGCCGGCTACGAGCAGTACTTC. Residues: CASSQVLVSSGGRAGYEQYF. The J gene is TRBJ2-7, the V gene TRBV4-2; 8 bases line up with TRBD2. This CDR3 has 20 amino acids. The junction had 20 bases not matched to a gene; V was cut back by 1 base and J by 3 bases. Per the germline V gene, CDR1 is LGHNA and CDR2 is YNFKEQ.